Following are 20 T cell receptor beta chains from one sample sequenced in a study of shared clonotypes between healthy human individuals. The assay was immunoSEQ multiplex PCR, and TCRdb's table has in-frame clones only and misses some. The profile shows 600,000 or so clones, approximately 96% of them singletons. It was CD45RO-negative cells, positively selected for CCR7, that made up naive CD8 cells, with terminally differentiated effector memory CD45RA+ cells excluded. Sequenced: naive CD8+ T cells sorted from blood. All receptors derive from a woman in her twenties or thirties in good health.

This CDR3 is CASSQNRGRLPHSGYTF. In DNA, the CDR3 is TGTGCCAGCAGCCAGAACAGGGGGCGCCTCCCCCATAGTGGCTACACCTTC. The chain joins TRBV14 to TRBJ1-2, with 9 bases fitting TRBD1. Losses at the gene ends were 3 bases for V and 7 bases for J; bases not matched to a gene: 15. The germline V gene has CDR1 SGHDN and CDR2 FVKESK. This CDR3 contains 17 residues.

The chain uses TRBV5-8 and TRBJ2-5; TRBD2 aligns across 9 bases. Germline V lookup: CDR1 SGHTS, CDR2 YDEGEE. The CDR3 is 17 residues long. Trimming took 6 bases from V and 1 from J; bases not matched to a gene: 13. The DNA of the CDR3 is TGTGCCAGCACCCGGGGTAGCGGGAGACTCTCCCAAGAGACCCAGTACTTC. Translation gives CASTRGSGRLSQETQYF.

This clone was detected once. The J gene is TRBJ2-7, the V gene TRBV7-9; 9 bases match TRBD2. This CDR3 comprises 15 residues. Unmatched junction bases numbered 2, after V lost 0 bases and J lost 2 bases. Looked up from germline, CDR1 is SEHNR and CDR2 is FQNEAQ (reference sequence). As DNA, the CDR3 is TGTGCCAGCAGCTTAGCTAGCGGGAGCCCCTACGAGCAGTACTTC. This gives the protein CASSLASGSPYEQYF.

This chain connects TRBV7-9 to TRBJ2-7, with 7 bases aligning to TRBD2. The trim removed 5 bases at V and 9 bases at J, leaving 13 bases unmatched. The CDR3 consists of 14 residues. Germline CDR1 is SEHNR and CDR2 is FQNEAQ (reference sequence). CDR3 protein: CASSQGLEGWGQYF. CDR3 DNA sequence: TGTGCCAGCAGCCAAGGACTAGAGGGGTGGGGGCAGTACTTC.

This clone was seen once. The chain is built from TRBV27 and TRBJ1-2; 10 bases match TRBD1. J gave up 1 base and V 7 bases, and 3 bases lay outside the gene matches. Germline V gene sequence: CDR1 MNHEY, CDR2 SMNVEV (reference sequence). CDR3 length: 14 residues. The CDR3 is CASMDRGSNYGYTF. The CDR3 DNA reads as TGTGCCAGCATGGACAGGGGGAGTAACTATGGCTACACCTTC.

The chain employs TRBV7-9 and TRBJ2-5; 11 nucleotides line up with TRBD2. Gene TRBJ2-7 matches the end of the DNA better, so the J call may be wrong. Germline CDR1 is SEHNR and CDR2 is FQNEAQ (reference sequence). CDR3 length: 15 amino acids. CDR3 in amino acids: CASSRTSGSAYEQYF. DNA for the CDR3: TGTGCCAGCAGCCGAACTAGCGGGAGTGCCTACGAGCAGTACTTC.

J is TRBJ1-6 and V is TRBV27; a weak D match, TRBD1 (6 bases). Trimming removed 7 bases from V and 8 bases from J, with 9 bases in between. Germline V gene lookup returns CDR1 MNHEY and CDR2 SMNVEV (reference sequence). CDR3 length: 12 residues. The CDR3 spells CASTTGHSPLHF. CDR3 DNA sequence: TGTGCCAGCACCACAGGGCATTCACCCCTCCACTTT.

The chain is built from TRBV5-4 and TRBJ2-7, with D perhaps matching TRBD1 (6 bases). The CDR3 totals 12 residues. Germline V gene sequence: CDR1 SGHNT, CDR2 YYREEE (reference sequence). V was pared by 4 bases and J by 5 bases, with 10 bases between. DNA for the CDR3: TGTGCCAGCAGCGTAACAGGGAACGAGCAGTACTTC. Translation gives CASSVTGNEQYF.

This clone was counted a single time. CDR3 sequence (DNA): TGCGCCAGCAGCCAAGAACTAGCGGGAGGGACCTACGAGCAGTACTTC. Amino acid sequence: CASSQELAGGTYEQYF. This chain joins TRBV4-1 and TRBJ2-7; TRBD2 aligns across 13 bases. This CDR3 has 16 residues. The J segment lost 2 bases and the V segment lost 0 bases, leaving 1 base of the junction unmatched. Per the germline V gene, CDR1 is MGHRA and CDR2 is YSYEKL.

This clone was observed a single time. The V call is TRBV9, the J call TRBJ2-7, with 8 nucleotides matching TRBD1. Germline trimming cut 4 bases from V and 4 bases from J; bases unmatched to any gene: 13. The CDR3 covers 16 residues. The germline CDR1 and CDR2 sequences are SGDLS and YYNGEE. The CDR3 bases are TGTGCCAGCAGCATCGGTGGACAGGGTCTTATATACGAGCAGTACTTC. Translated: CASSIGGQGLIYEQYF.

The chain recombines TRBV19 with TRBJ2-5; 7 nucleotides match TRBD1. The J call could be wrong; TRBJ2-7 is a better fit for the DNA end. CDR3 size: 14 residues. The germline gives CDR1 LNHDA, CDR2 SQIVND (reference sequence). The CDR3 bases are TGTGCCAGTAGTTCCGGGACAGAAGTCTACGAGCAGTACTTC. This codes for CASSSGTEVYEQYF.

CDR3 DNA sequence: TGTGCCAGCAGCTTCACAGGACTAGCGGGAGGAGAGACCCAGTACTTC. Encoded protein: CASSFTGLAGGETQYF. The genes are TRBV5-6 and TRBJ2-5; 14 nucleotides agree with TRBD2. The CDR3 length is 16 residues. CDR1 and CDR2 from the germline V gene are SGHDT and YYEEEE. V was pared by 2 bases and J by 4 bases, with 4 bases of the junction left unmatched. Supplemented by reference TRBV5-6 and TRBJ2-5, the full variable domain reads DAGVTQSPTHLIKTRGQQVTLRCSPKSGHDTVSWYQQALGQGPQFIFQYYEEEERQRGNFPDRFSGHQFPNYSSELNVNALLLGDSALYLCASSFTGLAGGETQYFGPGTRLLVL.

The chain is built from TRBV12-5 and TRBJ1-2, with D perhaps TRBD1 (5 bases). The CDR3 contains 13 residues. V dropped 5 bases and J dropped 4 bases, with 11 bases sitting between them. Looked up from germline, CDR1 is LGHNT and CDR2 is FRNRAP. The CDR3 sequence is CASGTSQAYGYTF. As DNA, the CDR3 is TGTGCTAGTGGTACCTCACAGGCCTATGGCTACACCTTC.

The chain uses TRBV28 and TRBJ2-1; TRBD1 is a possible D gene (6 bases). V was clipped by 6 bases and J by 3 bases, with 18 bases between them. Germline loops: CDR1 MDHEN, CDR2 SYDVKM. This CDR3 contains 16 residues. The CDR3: CASRYRDTAYYNEQFF. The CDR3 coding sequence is TGTGCCAGCAGGTACCGGGACACGGCTTACTACAATGAGCAGTTCTTC.

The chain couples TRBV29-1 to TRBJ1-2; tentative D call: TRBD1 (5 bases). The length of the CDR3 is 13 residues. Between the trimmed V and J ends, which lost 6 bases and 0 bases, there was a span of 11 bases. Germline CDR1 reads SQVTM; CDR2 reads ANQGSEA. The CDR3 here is CSVPDNSNYGYTF. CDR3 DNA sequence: TGCAGCGTACCGGACAATTCTAACTATGGCTACACCTTC.

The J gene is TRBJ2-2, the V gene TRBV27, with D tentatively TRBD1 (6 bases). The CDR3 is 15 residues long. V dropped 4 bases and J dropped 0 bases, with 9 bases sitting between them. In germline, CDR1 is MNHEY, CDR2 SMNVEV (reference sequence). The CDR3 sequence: CASSSGQTNTGELFF. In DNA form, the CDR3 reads TGTGCCAGCAGTTCGGGACAAACGAACACCGGGGAGCTGTTTTTT.

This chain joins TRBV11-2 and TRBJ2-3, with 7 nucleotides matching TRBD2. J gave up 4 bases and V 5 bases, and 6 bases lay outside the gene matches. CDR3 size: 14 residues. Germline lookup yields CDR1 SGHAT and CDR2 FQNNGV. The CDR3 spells CASSPESGADTQYF. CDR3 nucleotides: TGTGCCAGCAGCCCCGAGAGCGGGGCAGATACGCAGTATTTT.

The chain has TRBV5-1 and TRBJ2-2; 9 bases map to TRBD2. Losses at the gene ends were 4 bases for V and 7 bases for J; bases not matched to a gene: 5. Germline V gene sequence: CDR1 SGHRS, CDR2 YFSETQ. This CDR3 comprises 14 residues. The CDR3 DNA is TGCGCCAGCAGCCTTAGCGGGAGTGGCGGGGAGCTGTTTTTT. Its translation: CASSLSGSGGELFF. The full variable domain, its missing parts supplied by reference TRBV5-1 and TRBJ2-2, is KAGVTQTPRYLIKTRGQQVTLSCSPISGHRSVSWYQQTPGQGLQFLFEYFSETQRNKGNFPGRFSGRQFSNSRSEMNVSTLELGDSALYLCASSLSGSGGELFFGEGSRLTVL.

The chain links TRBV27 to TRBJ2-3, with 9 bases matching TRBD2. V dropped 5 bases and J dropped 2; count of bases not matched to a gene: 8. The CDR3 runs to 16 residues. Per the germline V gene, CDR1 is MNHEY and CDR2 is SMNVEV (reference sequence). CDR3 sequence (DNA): TGTGCCAGCAGTAGTATAGCGGGAGTACACACAGATACGCAGTATTTT. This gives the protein CASSSIAGVHTDTQYF.

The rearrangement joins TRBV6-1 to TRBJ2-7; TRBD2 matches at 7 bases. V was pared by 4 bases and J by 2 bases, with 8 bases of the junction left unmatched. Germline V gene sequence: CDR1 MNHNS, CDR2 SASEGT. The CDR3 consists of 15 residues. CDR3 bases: TGTGCCAGCAGTGGGACTAGTCGGATGACCTACGAGCAGTACTTC. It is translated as CASSGTSRMTYEQYF.